This T cell receptor (beta chain) was recorded in a study of blood T cell repertoires in COVID-19. Using immunoSEQ multiplex PCR, the repertoire was profiled, and TCRdb retains in-frame clones only, with some absent. The data hold around 170,000 clones, with approximately 80% observed a single time. The V end lost 4 bases, the J end lost 3 bases, and 9 bases lay between the germline ends. Per germline, CDR1 MDHEN and CDR2 SYDVKM. The CDR3 length is 14 residues. This TCR was sampled from a woman aged 55-69 years with acute or convalescent COVID-19. The chain recombines TRBV28 with TRBJ2-2; TRBD2 might be the D (5 bases). Sequencing input: peripheral blood. CDR3 sequence reads: CASSWESDTGELFF. The CDR3 DNA follows: TGTGCCAGCAGTTGGGAGTCGGACACCGGGGAGCTGTTTTTT.